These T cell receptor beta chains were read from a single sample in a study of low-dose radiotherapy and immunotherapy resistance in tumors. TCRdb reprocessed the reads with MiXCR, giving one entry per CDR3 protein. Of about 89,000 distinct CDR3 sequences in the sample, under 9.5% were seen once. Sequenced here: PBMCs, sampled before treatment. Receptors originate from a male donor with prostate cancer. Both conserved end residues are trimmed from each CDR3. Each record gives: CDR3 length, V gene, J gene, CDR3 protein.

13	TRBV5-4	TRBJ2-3	ASSLPGGSTDTQY
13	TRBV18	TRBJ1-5	ASSLNGQGGQPQH
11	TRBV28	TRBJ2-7	ASAVLGRGEQY
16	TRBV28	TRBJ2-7	ASSPGLAGGRGPYEQY
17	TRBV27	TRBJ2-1	ASSLNRGQIVSSYNEQF
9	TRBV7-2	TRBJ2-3	ASRDGDTQY
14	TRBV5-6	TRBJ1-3	ASGREGSDSGNTIY
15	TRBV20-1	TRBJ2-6	SARDFHRASGANVLT
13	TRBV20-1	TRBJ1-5	SARSSQGQNQPQH
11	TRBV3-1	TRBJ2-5	ASSQYALETQY
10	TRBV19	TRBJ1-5	ASSGLGQPQH
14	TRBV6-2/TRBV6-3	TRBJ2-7	ASTSAGSATTYEQY
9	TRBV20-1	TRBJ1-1	SAKELDLAF
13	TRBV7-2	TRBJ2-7	ASSLVINSAYEQY
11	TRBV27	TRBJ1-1	ASSLGRITEAF
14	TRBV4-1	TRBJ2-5	ASSQGRLADQETQY
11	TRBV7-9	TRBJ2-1	ASSLAGSGTPF
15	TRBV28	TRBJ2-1	ASSSPGSGNLGHEQF
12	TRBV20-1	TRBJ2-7	SATWTGAAYEQY
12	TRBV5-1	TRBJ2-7	ASSLGGPGNEQY
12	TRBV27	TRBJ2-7	ASSLREKLYEQY
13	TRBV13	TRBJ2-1	ASSGQREQYNEQF
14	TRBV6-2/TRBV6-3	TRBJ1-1	ASSYSLTGINTEAF
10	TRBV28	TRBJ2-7	ASSVPLAWQY
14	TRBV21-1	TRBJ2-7	ASILPGLAGGYEQY
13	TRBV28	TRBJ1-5	ASSLDLRGNQPQH
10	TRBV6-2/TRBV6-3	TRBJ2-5	ASTQDRETQY
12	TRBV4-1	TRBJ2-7	ASSQRFGIDEQY
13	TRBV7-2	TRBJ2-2	ASSTGVTNTGELF
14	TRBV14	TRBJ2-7	ASSQKLAGVSYEQY
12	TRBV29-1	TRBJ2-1	SVSRVAGANEQF
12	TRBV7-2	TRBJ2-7	ASSRTSRSYEQY
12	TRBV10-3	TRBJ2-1	AISERGGGDEQF
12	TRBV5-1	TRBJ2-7	ASSLLDPGHEQY
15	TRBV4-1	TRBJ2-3	ASSRNVQGGRTDTQY
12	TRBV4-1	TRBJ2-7	ASSNTDSSYEQY
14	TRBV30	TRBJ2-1	AWSPGEGAAYNEQF
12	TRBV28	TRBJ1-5	ASSLVQGYQPQH
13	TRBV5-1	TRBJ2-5	ASSLWGQSQETQY
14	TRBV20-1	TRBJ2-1	SAPRVSGDSYNEQF
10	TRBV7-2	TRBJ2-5	ASSWSKETQY